This T cell receptor beta chain appears in the sequencing data of a study of T-cell reconstitution after alpha-beta-depleted transplantation in children. Whole-study results and caveats: Recipient T cells and thymic progenitors that survived gave rise to the high TCRbeta diversity observed at day 60 in some patients.

Germline V gives CDR1 SGHRS, CDR2 YFSETQ. V lost 5 bases and J lost 7, with 13 bases in between. CDR3 length: 14 amino acids. The authors prepared the TCRbeta library with unique molecular identifiers. TCRdb passed the PCR reads through MiXCR, listing each CDR3 protein once. The repertoire includes approximately 210,000 distinct CDR3 sequences, about 15% of them detected once, and around 45% sits in the top ten. In this sample, this clonotype turned up many times. Antigen unknown. The TCR originated in a male patient between 2 and 15 years old who had a stem cell transplant for acute lymphoblastic leukemia, so the T cells may come from the graft donor. The material sequenced was PBMCs, mostly from graft donor cells, taken 360 days after TCRalphabeta/CD19-depleted stem cell transplant. The rearrangement joins TRBV5-1 to TRBJ1-6; D is ambiguous. CDR3 sequence: CASRLITENSPLHF. CDR3 sequence (DNA): TGCGCCAGCAGGCTCATCACAGAAAATTCACCCCTCCACTTT.